These T cell receptor beta chains were read from a single sample in a study of patients and donors after allogeneic stem cell transplantation. From the RT-PCR reads, TCRdb called clonotypes with MiXCR, one entry per CDR3 protein. The repertoire holds over 130,000 distinct CDR3 sequences, with approximately 40% as singletons. The sample consisted of blood, either unsorted or a sorted T cell fraction (not recorded which). The receptor set was obtained from a human donor who was either an allogeneic HSCT recipient or a stem cell or donor lymphocyte infusion donor (not recorded which). It is not recorded whose cells these are; they may come from a transplant donor. The CDR3 runs from the conserved cysteine through the conserved F or W.

TRBV5-6,TRBJ2-3,CASSLSRGPEDTQYF
TRBV12-3/TRBV12-4,TRBJ1-1,CASTGGTGGGRTEAFF
TRBV5-6,TRBJ2-1,CASSSSGRPYNEQFF
TRBV7-9,TRBJ1-6,CASSSTTGLRSPLHF
TRBV12-3/TRBV12-4,TRBJ2-1,CASSLGTRGISYNEQFF
TRBV5-1,TRBJ2-7,CASSSGQPYEQYF
TRBV5-1,TRBJ1-2,CASSPLDVSYGYTF
TRBV9,TRBJ2-3,CASSPGGSSWADTQYF
TRBV25-1,TRBJ2-2,CASSEGFRLSNTGELFF
TRBV12-3/TRBV12-4,TRBJ1-5,CASSLTGSGNQPQHF
TRBV5-1,TRBJ1-1,CASSPGLDTEAFF
TRBV5-1,TRBJ1-1,CASSLRTDRPIGTEAFF
TRBV11-2,TRBJ1-5,CASSQGGQHNQPQHF
TRBV19,TRBJ1-5,CATRWGSLWPQHF